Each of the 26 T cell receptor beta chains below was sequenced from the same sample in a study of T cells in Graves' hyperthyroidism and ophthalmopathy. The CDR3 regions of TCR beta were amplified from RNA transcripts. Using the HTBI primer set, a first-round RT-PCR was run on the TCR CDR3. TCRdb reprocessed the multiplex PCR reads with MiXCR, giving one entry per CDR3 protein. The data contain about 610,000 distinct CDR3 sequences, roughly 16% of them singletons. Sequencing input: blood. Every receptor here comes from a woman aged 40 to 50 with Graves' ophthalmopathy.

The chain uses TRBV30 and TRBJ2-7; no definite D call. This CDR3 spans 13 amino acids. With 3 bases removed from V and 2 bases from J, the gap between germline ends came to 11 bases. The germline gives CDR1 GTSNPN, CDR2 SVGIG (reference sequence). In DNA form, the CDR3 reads TGTGCCTGGAGGGAATACCCTACCTACGAGCAGTACTTC. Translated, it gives CAWREYPTYEQYF.

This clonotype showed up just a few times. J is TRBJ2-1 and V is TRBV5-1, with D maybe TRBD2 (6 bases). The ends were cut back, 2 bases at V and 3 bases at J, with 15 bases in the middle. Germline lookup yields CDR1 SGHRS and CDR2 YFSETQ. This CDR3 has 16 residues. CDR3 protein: CASSFSQEGGYNEQFF. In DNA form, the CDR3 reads TGCGCCAGCAGCTTTTCACAGGAGGGCGGCTACAATGAGCAGTTCTTC.

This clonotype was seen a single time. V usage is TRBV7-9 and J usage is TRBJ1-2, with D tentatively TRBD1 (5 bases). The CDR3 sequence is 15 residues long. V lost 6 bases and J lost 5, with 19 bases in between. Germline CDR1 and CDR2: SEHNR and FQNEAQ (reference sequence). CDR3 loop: CASSGPGPRGYGYTF. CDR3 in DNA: TGTGCCAGCAGTGGTCCCGGGCCTCGGGGGTATGGCTACACCTTC.

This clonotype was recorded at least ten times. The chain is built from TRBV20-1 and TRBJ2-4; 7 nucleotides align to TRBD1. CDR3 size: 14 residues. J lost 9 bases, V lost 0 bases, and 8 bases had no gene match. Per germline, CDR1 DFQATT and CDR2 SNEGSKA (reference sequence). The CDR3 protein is CSARDSRQGFIQYF. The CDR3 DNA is TGCAGTGCTAGAGATTCCCGACAGGGTTTCATTCAGTACTTC.

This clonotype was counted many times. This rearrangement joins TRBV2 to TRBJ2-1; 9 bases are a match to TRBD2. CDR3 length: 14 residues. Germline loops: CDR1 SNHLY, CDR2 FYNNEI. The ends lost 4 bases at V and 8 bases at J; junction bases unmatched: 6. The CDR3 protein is CASSVGTSWYEQFF. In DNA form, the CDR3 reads TGTGCCAGCAGTGTCGGGACTAGCTGGTATGAGCAGTTCTTC.

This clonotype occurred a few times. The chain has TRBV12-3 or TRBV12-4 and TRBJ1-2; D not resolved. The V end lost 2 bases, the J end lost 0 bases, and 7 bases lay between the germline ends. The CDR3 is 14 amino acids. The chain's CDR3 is CASSLTDPNYGYTF. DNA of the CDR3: TGTGCCAGCAGTTTAACGGATCCTAACTATGGCTACACCTTC.

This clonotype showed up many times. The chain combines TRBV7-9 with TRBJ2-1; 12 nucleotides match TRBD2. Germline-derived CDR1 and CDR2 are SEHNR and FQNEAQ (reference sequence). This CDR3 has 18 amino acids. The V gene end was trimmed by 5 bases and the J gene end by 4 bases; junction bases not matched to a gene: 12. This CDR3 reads CASSTRKTSGRTYNEQFF. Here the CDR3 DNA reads TGTGCCAGCAGCACTCGTAAAACTAGCGGGAGGACGTACAATGAGCAGTTCTTC. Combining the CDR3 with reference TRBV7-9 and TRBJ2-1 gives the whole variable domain DTGVSQNPRHKITKRGQNVTFRCDPISEHNRLYWYRQTLGQGPEFLTYFQNEAQLEKSRLLSDRFSAERPKGSFSTLEIQRTEQGDSAMYLCASSTRKTSGRTYNEQFFGPGTRLTVL.

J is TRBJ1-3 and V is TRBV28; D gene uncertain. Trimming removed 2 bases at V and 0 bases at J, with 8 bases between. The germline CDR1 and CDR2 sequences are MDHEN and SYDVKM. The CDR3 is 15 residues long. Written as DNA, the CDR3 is TGTGCCAGCAGTTTAGAACGGGTCTCTGGAAACACCATATATTTT. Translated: CASSLERVSGNTIYF.

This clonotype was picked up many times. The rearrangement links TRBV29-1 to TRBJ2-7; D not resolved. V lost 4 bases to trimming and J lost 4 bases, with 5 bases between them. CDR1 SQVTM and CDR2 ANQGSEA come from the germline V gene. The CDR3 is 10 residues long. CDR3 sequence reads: CSVGDYEQYF. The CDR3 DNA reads TGCAGCGTTGGAGATTACGAGCAGTACTTC.

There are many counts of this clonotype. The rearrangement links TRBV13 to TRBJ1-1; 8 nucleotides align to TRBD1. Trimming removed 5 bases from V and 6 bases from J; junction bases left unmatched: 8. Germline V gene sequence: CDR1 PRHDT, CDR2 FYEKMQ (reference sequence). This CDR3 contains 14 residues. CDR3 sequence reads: CASSRGQGVAEAFF. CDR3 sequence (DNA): TGTGCCAGCAGCCGAGGACAGGGTGTGGCTGAAGCTTTCTTT. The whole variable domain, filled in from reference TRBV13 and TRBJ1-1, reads AAGVIQSPRHLIKEKRETATLKCYPIPRHDTVYWYQQGPGQDPQFLISFYEKMQSDKGSIPDRFSAQQFSDYHSELNMSSLELGDSALYFCASSRGQGVAEAFFGQGTRLTVV.

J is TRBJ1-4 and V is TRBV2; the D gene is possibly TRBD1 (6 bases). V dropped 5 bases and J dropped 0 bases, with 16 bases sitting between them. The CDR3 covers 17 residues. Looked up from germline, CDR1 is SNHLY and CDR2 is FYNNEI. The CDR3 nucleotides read TGTGCCAGCAGTCCCAGACAGGCCACCTCAACTAATGAAAAACTGTTTTTT. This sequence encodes CASSPRQATSTNEKLFF.

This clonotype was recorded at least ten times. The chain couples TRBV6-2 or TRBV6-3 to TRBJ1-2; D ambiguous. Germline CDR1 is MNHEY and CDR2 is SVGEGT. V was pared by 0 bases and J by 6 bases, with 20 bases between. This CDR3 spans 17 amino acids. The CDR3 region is CASSYSIRGYLSDGYTF. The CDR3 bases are TGTGCCAGCAGTTACTCGATACGAGGGTACCTCTCGGATGGCTACACCTTC.

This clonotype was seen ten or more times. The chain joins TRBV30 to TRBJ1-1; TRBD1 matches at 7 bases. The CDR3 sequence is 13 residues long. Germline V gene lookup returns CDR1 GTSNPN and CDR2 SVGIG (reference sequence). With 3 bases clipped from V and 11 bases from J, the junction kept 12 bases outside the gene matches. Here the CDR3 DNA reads TGTGCCTGGAGCAGGGGAGGGGGCGGCGAGGCTTTCTTT. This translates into CAWSRGGGGEAFF.

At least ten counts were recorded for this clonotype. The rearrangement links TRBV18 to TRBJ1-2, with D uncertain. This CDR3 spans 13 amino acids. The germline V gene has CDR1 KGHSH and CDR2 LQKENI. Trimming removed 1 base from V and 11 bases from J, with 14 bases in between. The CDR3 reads CASSPQQREPYTF. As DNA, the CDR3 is TGTGCCAGCTCACCACAACAGCGAGAACCGTACACCTTC.

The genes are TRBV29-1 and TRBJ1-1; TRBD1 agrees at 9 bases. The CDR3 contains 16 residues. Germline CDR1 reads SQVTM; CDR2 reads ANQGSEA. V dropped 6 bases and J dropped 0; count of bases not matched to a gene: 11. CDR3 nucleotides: TGCAGCGTCAAGCCCACAGGGGGCGGGTTGAACACTGAAGCTTTCTTT. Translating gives CSVKPTGGGLNTEAFF.

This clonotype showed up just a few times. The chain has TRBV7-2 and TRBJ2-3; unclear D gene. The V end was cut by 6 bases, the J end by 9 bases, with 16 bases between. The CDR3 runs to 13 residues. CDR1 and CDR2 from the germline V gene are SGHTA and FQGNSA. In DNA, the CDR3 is TGTGCCAGCAGACGAGCAAGCACCGAAACGCAGTATTTT. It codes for CASRRASTETQYF.

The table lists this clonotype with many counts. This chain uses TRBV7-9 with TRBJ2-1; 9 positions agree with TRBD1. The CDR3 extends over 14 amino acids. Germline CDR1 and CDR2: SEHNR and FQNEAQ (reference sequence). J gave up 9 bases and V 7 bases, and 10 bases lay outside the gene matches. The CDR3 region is CASNRDRVAVEQFF. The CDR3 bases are TGTGCCAGCAACCGGGACAGGGTTGCTGTTGAGCAGTTCTTC. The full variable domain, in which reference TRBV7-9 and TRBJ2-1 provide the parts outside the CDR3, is DTGVSQNPRHKITKRGQNVTFRCDPISEHNRLYWYRQTLGQGPEFLTYFQNEAQLEKSRLLSDRFSAERPKGSFSTLEIQRTEQGDSAMYLCASNRDRVAVEQFFGPGTRLTVL.

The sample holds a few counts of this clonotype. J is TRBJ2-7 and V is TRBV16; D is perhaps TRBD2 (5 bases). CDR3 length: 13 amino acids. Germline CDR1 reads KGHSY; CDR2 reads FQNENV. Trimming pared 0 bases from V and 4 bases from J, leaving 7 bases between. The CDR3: CASSQSRGYEQYF. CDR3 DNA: TGTGCCAGCAGCCAATCACGGGGATACGAGCAGTACTTC.

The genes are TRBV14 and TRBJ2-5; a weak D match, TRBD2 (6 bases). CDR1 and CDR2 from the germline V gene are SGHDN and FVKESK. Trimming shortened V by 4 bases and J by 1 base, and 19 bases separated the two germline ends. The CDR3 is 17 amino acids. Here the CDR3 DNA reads TGTGCCAGCAGCCGCCCCGGGACTTTACAAATCCAAGAGACCCAGTACTTC. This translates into CASSRPGTLQIQETQYF.

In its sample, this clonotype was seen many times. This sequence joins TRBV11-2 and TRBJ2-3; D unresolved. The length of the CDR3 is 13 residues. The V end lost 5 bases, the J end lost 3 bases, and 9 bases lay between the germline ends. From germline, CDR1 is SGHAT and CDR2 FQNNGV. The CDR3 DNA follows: TGTGCCAGCAGCAAAGGGCCGACAGATACGCAGTATTTT. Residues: CASSKGPTDTQYF.

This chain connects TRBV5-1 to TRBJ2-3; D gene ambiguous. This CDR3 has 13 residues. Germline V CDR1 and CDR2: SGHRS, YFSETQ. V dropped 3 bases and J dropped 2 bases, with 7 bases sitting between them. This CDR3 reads CASSSRDTDTQYF. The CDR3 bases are TGCGCCAGCAGCTCCCGAGACACAGATACGCAGTATTTT.

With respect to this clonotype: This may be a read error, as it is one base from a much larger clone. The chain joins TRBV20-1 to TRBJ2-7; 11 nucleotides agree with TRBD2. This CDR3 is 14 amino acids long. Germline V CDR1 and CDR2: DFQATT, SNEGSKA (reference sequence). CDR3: CSARLAGGPYERYF. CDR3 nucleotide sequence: TGCAGTGCCCGTCTAGCGGGAGGACCCTACGAGCGGTACTTC.

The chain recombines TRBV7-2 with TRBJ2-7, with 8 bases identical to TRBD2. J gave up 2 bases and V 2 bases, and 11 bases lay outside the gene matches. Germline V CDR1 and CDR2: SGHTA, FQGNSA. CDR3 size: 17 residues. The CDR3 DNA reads TGTGCCAGCAGCTTACCCTTAGCGGGGCGCGAAACCTACGAGCAGTACTTC. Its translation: CASSLPLAGRETYEQYF.

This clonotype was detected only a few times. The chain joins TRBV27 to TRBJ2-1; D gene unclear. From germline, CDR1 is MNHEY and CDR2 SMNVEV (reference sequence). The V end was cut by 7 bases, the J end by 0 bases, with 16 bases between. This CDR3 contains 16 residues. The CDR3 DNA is TGTGCCAGCAACCTCTGGGCGCCTAGCTCCTACAATGAGCAGTTCTTC. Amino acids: CASNLWAPSSYNEQFF.

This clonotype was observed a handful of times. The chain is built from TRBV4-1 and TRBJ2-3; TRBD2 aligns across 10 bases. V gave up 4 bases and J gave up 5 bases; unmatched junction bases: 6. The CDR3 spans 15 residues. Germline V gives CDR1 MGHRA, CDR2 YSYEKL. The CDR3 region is CASSRTSGEGDTQYF. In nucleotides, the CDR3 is TGCGCCAGCAGCCGGACTAGCGGAGAGGGAGATACGCAGTATTTT.

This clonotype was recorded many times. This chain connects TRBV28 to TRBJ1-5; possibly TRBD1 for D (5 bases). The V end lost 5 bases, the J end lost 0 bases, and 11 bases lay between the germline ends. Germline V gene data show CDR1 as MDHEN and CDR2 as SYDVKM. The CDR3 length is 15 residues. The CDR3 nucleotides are TGTGCCAGCAGTGAGGGACCATCTAGCAATCAGCCCCAGCATTTT. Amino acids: CASSEGPSSNQPQHF.